Detailed here is one T cell receptor (beta chain). Authors' data handling: Cell counts per sample came from amplifying reference gene primers. Clones were sequenced by immunoSEQ multiplex PCR, and TCRdb holds only the in-frame ones, with some missing. Clone size and V and J calls were adopted from that table, with D and trimming inferred from the DNA. The sample has roughly 80,000 clones, about 84% seen once; the top ten hold 13%. These data come from a study of blood T cell repertoires in COVID-19. The wider study: Nucleic acid was either cDNA or gDNA, and it came from T cells, B-cell-depleted T cells, or PBMCs.

This CDR3 has 14 amino acids. V lost 5 bases to trimming and J lost 5 bases, with 12 bases between them. CDR1 is SGHNT and CDR2 is YENEEA in the germline V gene. Sequencing used peripheral blood. This receptor was taken from a human donor in a cohort sampled during active COVID-19. The rearrangement uses TRBV11-3 and TRBJ2-2, with D possibly TRBD1 on 6 matching bases. The CDR3 sequence: CASSPGQPTGELFF. The CDR3 bases are TGTGCCAGCAGCCCCGGACAGCCGACCGGGGAGCTGTTTTTT. Full variable domain (remainder filled in from reference TRBV11-3 and TRBJ2-2): EAGVVQSPRYKIIEKKQPVAFWCNPISGHNTLYWYLQNLGQGPELLIRYENEEAVDDSQLPKDRFSAERLKGVDSTLKIQPAELGDSAVYLCASSPGQPTGELFFGEGSRLTVL.